This T cell receptor beta chain was obtained from a study of cytomegalovirus exposure and HLA in healthy donors. In the study overall: Genotyping of under 500 donors showed that about 79% belonged to the Caucasian-associated ancestry cluster.

Points on this clone: Antigen unknown.

General observations from the study: The study put 150 or so TCR beta chains on its list as cytomegalovirus-associated.

Per germline, CDR1 GTSNPN and CDR2 SVGIG (reference sequence). The CDR3 covers 12 residues. PCR primers comprised 60 Vbeta and 13 Jbeta primers. The assay was immunoSEQ multiplex PCR, and TCRdb's table has in-frame clones only and misses some. The sample holds 150,000 to 200,000 clones. The chain joins TRBV30 to TRBJ2-7; 11 bases align to TRBD2. The receptor comes from a man between 25 and 39 years old in good health and CMV-seronegative. Sequencing was carried out using PBMCs. Here the CDR3 DNA reads TGTGCAGCGACTAGCGGGACCTACGAGCAGTACTTC. Its protein is CAATSGTYEQYF.